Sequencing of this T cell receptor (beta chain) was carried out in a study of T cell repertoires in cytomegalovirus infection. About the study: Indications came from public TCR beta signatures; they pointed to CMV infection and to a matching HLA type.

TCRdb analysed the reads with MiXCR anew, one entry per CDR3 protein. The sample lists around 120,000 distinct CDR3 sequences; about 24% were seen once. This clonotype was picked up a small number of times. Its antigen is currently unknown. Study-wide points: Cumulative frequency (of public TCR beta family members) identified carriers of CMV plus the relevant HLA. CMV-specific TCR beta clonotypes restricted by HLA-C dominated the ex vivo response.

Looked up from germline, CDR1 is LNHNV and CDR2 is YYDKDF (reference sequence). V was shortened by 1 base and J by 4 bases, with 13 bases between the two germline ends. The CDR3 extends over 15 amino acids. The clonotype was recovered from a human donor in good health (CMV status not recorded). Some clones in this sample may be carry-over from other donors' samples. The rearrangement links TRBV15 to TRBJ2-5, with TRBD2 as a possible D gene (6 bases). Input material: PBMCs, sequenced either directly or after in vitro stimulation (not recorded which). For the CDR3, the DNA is TGTGCCACCAGCAGAGCCGGGAGTGGGCTAGAGACCCAGTACTTC. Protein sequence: CATSRAGSGLETQYF. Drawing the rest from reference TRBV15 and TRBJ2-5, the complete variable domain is DAMVIQNPRYQVTQFGKPVTLSCSQTLNHNVMYWYQQKSSQAPKLLFHYYDKDFNNEADTPDNFQSRRPNTSFCFLDIRSPGLGDTAMYLCATSRAGSGLETQYFGPGTRLLVL.